This T cell receptor beta chain came from a study of CD8+ T cells in alopecia areata. Study details: Treated patients were scored for severity by percent of scalp affected.

Study-level results: Lesional scalp exceeded normal scalp in clonality, especially in alopecia totalis/universalis. Scalp clonality decreased significantly with tofacitinib, and so did expanded CD8+ clones among the top 100.

Remarks on this clone: Its matching antigen is unknown. The same CDR3 also results from other DNA sequences found in this sample.

Treatment here: oral pan-JAK inhibitor, 5-10 mg twice daily. Alopecia areata patients provided lesional scalp punch biopsies and peripheral blood, both collected for the study. The V and J ends lost 4 bases and 3 bases, in that order; junction bases with no gene match: 5. CDR3 length: 14 residues. The germline V gene has CDR1 SGHDT and CDR2 YYEEEE. cDNA serving as the sequencing template came from extracted, reverse transcribed RNA. Sequencing was performed with immunoSEQ multiplex PCR; in TCRdb, only in-frame clones are kept and a portion is missing. The sample holds about 42,000 clones, approximately 65% seen once.

The genes are TRBV5-6 and TRBJ2-7; 9 bases agree with TRBD1. This clonotype was sampled from a human donor with alopecia areata. Here the sequenced sample was CD8+ T cells sorted from blood, taken at week 4, from a patient treated with tofacitinib. DNA for the CDR3: TGTGCCAGCAGCCCGGGACAGGGAGACTACGAGCAGTACTTC. Translated, it gives CASSPGQGDYEQYF.